Reported below is one TCR beta chain. The data were obtained in a study of cytomegalovirus exposure and HLA in healthy donors. Overall study context: The same platform was used for the 130 or so validation repertoires as for the roughly 670 first-cohort repertoires, as reported in a later analysis.

Donors were drawn from the approximately 120-subject validation cohort, separate from the approximately 680-subject first cohort. TCRdb keeps only in-frame clones here, not all; method: immunoSEQ multiplex PCR. The data contain under 140,000 clones, roughly 90% of them seen just once; the ten biggest clones take up 1.4%. Germline trimming cut 4 bases from V and 11 bases from J; bases unmatched to any gene: 13. The CDR3 totals 16 residues. CDR1 is LGHNA, CDR2 YNFKEQ, per germline. The specimen was PBMCs. The clonotype comes from a woman in her twenties or thirties in good health and CMV-seropositive. The rearrangement uses TRBV4-2 and TRBJ2-2, with TRBD2 identical over 10 bases. The CDR3 nucleotides read TGTGCCAGCAGCCTCTCGTTGGCTAGCGGGGGACCCGAGCTGTTTTTT. It yields the protein CASSLSLASGGPELFF.